One TCR beta chain is described in this entry. Looked up from germline, CDR1 is MNHEY and CDR2 is SMNVEV (reference sequence). Trimming removed 4 bases at V and 5 bases at J, with 11 bases between. The CDR3 sequence is 13 residues long. Produced via immunoSEQ multiplex PCR; TCRdb's table is partial and in-frame only. The sample has 55,000 to 75,000 clones, 70% to 85% seen once. The data are from a study of blood T cell repertoires in COVID-19. Overall study context: Sites in the United States, Italy and Spain provided acute and convalescent COVID-19 samples. From T cells, B-cell-depleted T cells, or PBMCs came the material, which was cDNA or gDNA.

The sequenced material came from peripheral blood. This chain connects TRBV27 to TRBJ2-5, with D possibly TRBD2 on 6 matching bases. The receptor comes from a man aged 55 to 70 with acute or convalescent COVID-19. The CDR3 DNA reads as TGTGCCAGCAGTTCCCGGACTATCGAGACCCAGTACTTC. Its protein product is CASSSRTIETQYF.